The sequence of this TCR beta chain was determined in a study of T-cell reconstitution after alpha-beta-depleted transplantation in children. Preparation of the TCRbeta library involved a method that used unique molecular identifiers. MiXCR, run by TCRdb on the PCR reads, gives a single entry per CDR3 protein. The sample lists tens of thousands of distinct CDR3 sequences, around 40% occurring once. Germline V gene sequence: CDR1 LNHNV, CDR2 YYDKDF (reference sequence). The CDR3 length is 14 residues. V was clipped by 3 bases and J by 3 bases, with 10 bases between them. This clonotype has a handful of counts.

The input for sequencing was PBMCs, mostly from graft donor cells, taken 360 days after TCRalphabeta/CD19-depleted stem cell transplant. The genes are TRBV15 and TRBJ2-3; D remains ambiguous. This TCR was recovered from a male patient younger than 18 who had a stem cell transplant for acute lymphoblastic leukemia, so the T cells may come from the graft donor. Here the CDR3 DNA reads TGTGCCACCAGCAGTGGGCAGGTTACAGATACGCAGTATTTT. Residues: CATSSGQVTDTQYF.